A selection of T cell receptor beta chains follows, all from one sample in a study of blood T cell repertoires in COVID-19. Sequenced by immunoSEQ multiplex PCR; TCRdb stores in-frame clones only, minus some. Here the sample spans 25,000 to 30,000 clones, around 90% being singletons. Specimen: peripheral blood. The receptors here all came from a woman in her forties or fifties with active COVID-19. Each CDR3 is given with its conserved first and last residue. The D gene is left open where the match is weak. Size values are once, few and many counts, or a class for expanded clones, and some rows have none.

j_call | v_call | clone_size | d_call | cdr3_nt | cdr3_aa
TRBJ2-7 | TRBV2 | NA | NA | TGTGCCAGCAGGGGGACTGAATCCTACGAGCAGTACTTC | CASRGTESYEQYF
TRBJ1-1 | TRBV19 | NA | NA | TGTGCCAGTAGTCCGCTAGGCACGAACACTGAAGCTTTCTTT | CASSPLGTNTEAFF
TRBJ2-6 | TRBV20-1 | NA | NA | TGCAGTGCTAGTTATCAGGGCTCTGGGGCCAACGTCCTGACTTTC | CSASYQGSGANVLTF
TRBJ1-6 | TRBV7-9 | once | NA | TGTGCCAGCAGCGCCTCCGGGACAAGGAATAATAATTCACCCCTCCACTTT | CASSASGTRNNNSPLHF
TRBJ1-1 | TRBV5-1 | NA | TRBD1 | TGCGCCAGCAGCGTGGTGGGACAGGGGAGCACTGAAGCTTTCTTT | CASSVVGQGSTEAFF
TRBJ2-7 | TRBV28 | NA | TRBD2 | TGTGCCAGCAGTTTAAGTGGGAGGGACGAGCAGTACTTC | CASSLSGRDEQYF
TRBJ1-1 | TRBV5-1 | NA | TRBD1 | TGCGCCAGCAGCCCCTTGACAGGGATGAACACTGAAGCTTTCTTT | CASSPLTGMNTEAFF
TRBJ2-1 | TRBV9 | NA | TRBD2 | TGTGCCAGCAGCCCTAGCGGGAGCTCCTACAATGAGCAGTTCTTC | CASSPSGSSYNEQFF
TRBJ2-1 | TRBV19 | NA | TRBD2 | TGTGCCAGTAGTATTCGACTAGCGGCTTCCTACAATGAGCAGTTCTTC | CASSIRLAASYNEQFF
TRBJ2-7 | TRBV2 | NA | NA | TGTGCCAGCAGTGAGGCGGAGGCTACCCACGAGCAGTACTTC | CASSEAEATHEQYF
TRBJ1-1 | TRBV5-1 | NA | TRBD1 | TGCGCCAGCAGCTTGGGCGACAGGGTGGTAACTGAAGCTTTCTTT | CASSLGDRVVTEAFF
TRBJ2-7 | TRBV4-1 | once | NA | TGCGCCAGCAGCCAAACCCGGGGGTCCTACGAGCAGTACTTC | CASSQTRGSYEQYF
TRBJ2-1 | TRBV28 | NA | TRBD2 | TGTGCCAGCAGCCATTCGTCCGGGACTAGCGGAAATGAGCAGTTCTTC | CASSHSSGTSGNEQFF
TRBJ2-7 | TRBV5-1 | few | TRBD1 | TGCGCCAGCAGCATAGGACAGGGGCTTTACAACGAGCAGTACTTC | CASSIGQGLYNEQYF
TRBJ1-4 | TRBV28 | few | TRBD1 | TGTGCCAGCAGTTTCATGGGACAGGGGCATGAAAAACTGTTTTTT | CASSFMGQGHEKLFF
TRBJ2-1 | TRBV2 | NA | NA | TGTGCCAGCAGTGGACTAGGTTCCTACAATGAGCAGTTCTTC | CASSGLGSYNEQFF
TRBJ1-5 | TRBV19 | once | NA | TGTGCCAGTAGTATTCGCCAGGCAACCCTTAGCAATCAGCCCCAGCATTTT | CASSIRQATLSNQPQHF
TRBJ2-6 | TRBV7-9 | once | NA | TGTGCCAGCAGCTTAGGCGGTGCAAGCGTCCTGACTTTC | CASSLGGASVLTF
TRBJ2-1 | TRBV5-6 | NA | NA | TGTGCCAGCAGCTTGGTTCGCACGACATACAATGAGCAGTTCTTC | CASSLVRTTYNEQFF
TRBJ1-1 | TRBV19 | NA | NA | TGTGCCACCCAAGGAGGGGCGAACACTGAAGCTTTCTTT | CATQGGANTEAFF
TRBJ2-3 | TRBV5-1 | NA | NA | TGCGCCAGCAGCCCTCAGGGAGATACGCAGTATTTT | CASSPQGDTQYF
TRBJ2-7 | TRBV28 | NA | NA | TGTGCCAGCAGTCCGCCAGGTTACGAGCAGTACTTC | CASSPPGYEQYF
TRBJ2-1 | TRBV28 | NA | TRBD2 | TGTGCCAGCAGTCGAGGACTAGCGGGAAGGAGGGAGCAGTTCTTC | CASSRGLAGRREQFF
TRBJ2-2 | TRBV28 | NA | NA | TGTGCCAGCAGTTCCGTTTCCGGGGAGCTGTTTTTT | CASSSVSGELFF
TRBJ2-2 | TRBV11-2 | NA | NA | TGTGCCAGCAGCTTAGGAGCGGGTCCCACCGGGGAGCTGTTTTTT | CASSLGAGPTGELFF